One sample yielded the 15 T cell receptor beta chains listed below, sequenced in a study of tumor-infiltrating lymphocytes in localized non-small cell lung cancer. The method was immunoSEQ multiplex PCR; TCRdb's version includes in-frame clones alone and lacks a portion of them. The sample contains about 13,000 clones, approximately 85% of which appear only once. The sequencing sample was made of lung tumor tissue. These receptors came from a human donor with non-small cell lung cancer.

The chain is built from TRBV10-1 and TRBJ1-5; 7 bases map to TRBD1. This CDR3 region has 14 residues. The junction had 6 bases not matched to a gene; V was cut back by 5 bases and J by 5 bases. Germline V CDR1 and CDR2: WNHNN, SYGVQD (reference sequence). CDR3 in amino acids: CASSLDRVDQPQHF. CDR3 DNA: TGCGCCAGCAGTCTAGACAGGGTTGATCAGCCCCAGCATTTT.

The DNA of the CDR3 is TGTGCCAGCAGCTTAAGGGGTAGGAACACCGGGGAGCTGTTTTTT. It specifies CASSLRGRNTGELFF. V gene TRBV7-9 combines with J gene TRBJ2-2; D is perhaps TRBD1 (5 bases). Trimming cost V 2 bases and J 1 base, with 8 bases left between them. The length of the CDR3 is 15 residues. Germline CDR1 reads SEHNR; CDR2 reads FQNEAQ (reference sequence).

This clone was recorded a few times. This sequence joins TRBV18 and TRBJ1-2, with 7 bases lining up with TRBD1. The germline V gene has CDR1 KGHSH and CDR2 LQKENI. The CDR3 extends over 14 amino acids. V lost 0 bases and J lost 2; bases outside the gene matches: 0. CDR3: CASSPPGQNYGYTF. The CDR3, as DNA: TGTGCCAGCTCACCACCGGGACAGAACTATGGCTACACCTTC.

This clone was counted a few times. V gene TRBV18 combines with J gene TRBJ2-5; either TRBD1 or TRBD2 may fit D (7 bases each). The CDR3 spans 16 residues. Germline V gene data show CDR1 as KGHSH and CDR2 as LQKENI. Trimming removed 0 bases from V and 0 bases from J, with 11 bases in between. The CDR3 loop reads CASSPPGGGYQETQYF. DNA for the CDR3: TGTGCCAGCTCACCACCGGGAGGGGGCTACCAAGAGACCCAGTACTTC.

V and J are TRBV18 and TRBJ1-2; 8 nucleotides line up with TRBD1. CDR1 KGHSH and CDR2 LQKENI come from the germline V gene. The V and J ends lost 2 bases and 4 bases, in that order; junction bases with no gene match: 15. This CDR3 spans 18 amino acids. The CDR3 reads CASSPGQGRGVEPYGYTF. Written as DNA, the CDR3 is TGTGCCAGCTCACCAGGACAGGGTCGAGGAGTCGAGCCCTATGGCTACACCTTC.

This sequence joins TRBV7-2 and TRBJ1-2; D gene unclear. Germline V gene lookup returns CDR1 SGHTA and CDR2 FQGNSA. Trimming took 5 bases from V and 4 from J, leaving 8 bases between them. CDR3 size: 12 residues. CDR3 nucleotide sequence: TGTGCCAGCAGCACCACCGCCTATGGCTACACCTTC. Translating it yields CASSTTAYGYTF. Full variable domain (remainder filled in from reference TRBV7-2 and TRBJ1-2): GAGVSQSPSNKVTEKGKDVELRCDPISGHTALYWYRQSLGQGLEFLIYFQGNSAPDKSGLPSDRFSAERTGGSVSTLTIQRTQQEDSAVYLCASSTTAYGYTFGSGTRLTVV.

This clone occurred a few times. The V and J genes are TRBV13 and TRBJ2-1; 11 bases are a match to TRBD2. From germline, CDR1 is PRHDT and CDR2 FYEKMQ (reference sequence). The junction had 3 bases not matched to a gene; V was cut back by 4 bases and J by 4 bases. The CDR3 is made up of 15 amino acids. The CDR3 here is CASSYRTSGYNEQFF. CDR3 nucleotide sequence: TGTGCCAGCAGCTACCGGACTAGCGGGTACAATGAGCAGTTCTTC.

The chain has TRBV6-1 and TRBJ2-1; 10 bases are shared with TRBD1. This CDR3 comprises 18 residues. V gave up 0 bases and J gave up 1 base; unmatched junction bases: 6. CDR1 is MNHNS, CDR2 SASEGT, per germline. In nucleotides, the CDR3 is TGTGCCAGCAGTGAAGCCGGGGGGACAGGGGCGTCCTACAATGAGCAGTTCTTC. This encodes CASSEAGGTGASYNEQFF.

This chain links TRBV11-2 with TRBJ1-2; D call uncertain. Germline V CDR1 and CDR2: SGHAT, FQNNGV. The CDR3 is 15 amino acids. V was trimmed by 3 bases and J by 4 bases, leaving 15 bases between them. The CDR3 region is CASSLVVSKGYGYTF. CDR3 nucleotide sequence: TGTGCCAGCAGCTTGGTCGTTAGTAAGGGCTATGGCTACACCTTC.

The chain links TRBV5-1 to TRBJ2-3, with TRBD2 identical over 15 bases. CDR1 and CDR2 from the germline V gene are SGHRS and YFSETQ. After removal of 6 bases from V and 1 base from J, the junction contained 12 bases not matched to a gene. The CDR3 length is 19 residues. CDR3 coding DNA: TGCGCCAGCACCTCCCTCTTCGGGACTAGCGGGGGGCGCACAGATACGCAGTATTTT. It encodes CASTSLFGTSGGRTDTQYF.

The rearrangement links TRBV6-5 to TRBJ1-3; the D is unclear. This CDR3 spans 14 amino acids. V lost 6 bases to trimming and J lost 7 bases, with 16 bases between them. Germline V lookup: CDR1 MNHEY, CDR2 SVGAGI. The CDR3 spells CASSLGVLGNTIYF. The CDR3 bases are TGTGCCAGCAGCCTAGGCGTATTGGGGAACACCATATATTTT.

CDR3 sequence: CASSDNTGKHYGYTF. CDR3 nucleotides: TGTGCCAGCAGTGATAATACAGGGAAGCACTATGGCTACACCTTC. The genes are TRBV6-1 and TRBJ1-2; a possible D gene is TRBD1 (6 bases). This CDR3 is built from 15 residues. Trimming stripped 3 bases from V and 3 bases from J, with 14 bases between. Germline loops: CDR1 MNHNS, CDR2 SASEGT.

This chain connects TRBV5-8 to TRBJ2-3; 7 bases map to TRBD2. Germline V CDR1 and CDR2: SGHTS, YDEGEE. Losses at the gene ends were 0 bases for V and 5 bases for J; bases not matched to a gene: 3. The CDR3 spans 14 residues. CDR3: CASSLGLAVDTQYF. CDR3 bases: TGTGCCAGCAGCTTGGGCCTAGCGGTAGATACGCAGTATTTT.

The chain has TRBV5-5 and TRBJ1-2; a possible D gene is TRBD1 (6 bases). Trimming stripped 3 bases from V and 4 bases from J, with 13 bases between. Germline-derived CDR1 and CDR2 are SGHKS and YYEKEE (reference sequence). The CDR3 has 14 amino acids. CDR3 sequence (DNA): TGTGCCAGCAGCTCATCAGGGGCCCTCTATGGCTACACCTTC. Translation gives CASSSSGALYGYTF.

The chain has TRBV7-3 and TRBJ2-2; no clear D. Per germline, CDR1 SGHTA and CDR2 FQGTGA. There are 17 residues in the CDR3. V was trimmed by 6 bases and J by 0 bases, leaving 17 bases between them. The CDR3 DNA sequence: TGTGCCAGCAGTCCGGCGTACGAAACCACGAACACCGGGGAGCTGTTTTTT. Its protein product is CASSPAYETTNTGELFF.